This TCR beta chain is from a study of T cell changes during pregnancy in multiple sclerosis. Some clones are missing from TCRdb's copy, which holds only in-frame ones; the method was immunoSEQ multiplex PCR. The table has 68,000 or so clones, around 92% seen once; the top ten hold 1.1% to 1.5%. Germline values: CDR1 SEHNR, CDR2 FQNEAQ (reference sequence). V was pared by 1 base and J by 6 bases, with 9 bases of the junction left unmatched. The CDR3 is 15 residues long. V and J are TRBV7-9 and TRBJ2-7, with TRBD1 matching 7 bases. The material was peripheral blood, obtained in the second trimester of pregnancy. The source of this sequence is a female donor in good health, enrolled as a control in a pregnancy study. This CDR3 is CASSLGLRQGAEQYF. The CDR3 coding sequence is TGTGCCAGCAGCTTAGGTCTGAGACAGGGAGCCGAGCAGTACTTC.